This T cell receptor (beta chain) is drawn from a study of blood T cell repertoires in COVID-19. Overall study context: Sites across the United States, Italy and Spain contributed samples from acute and convalescent COVID-19. The analysed material was cDNA or gDNA that came from T cells, B-cell-depleted T cells, or PBMCs.

CDR1 and CDR2 (germline): MNHEY, SVGEGT. V lost 6 bases, J lost 2 bases, and 9 bases lay in between. This CDR3 spans 13 amino acids. Patients from Seattle were sampled longitudinally, starting during active infection. Assay used: immunoSEQ multiplex PCR; TCRdb lists only in-frame clones, some missing. The sample has fewer than 350,000 clones; 75% to 95% are singletons. The TCR was taken from a woman younger than 45 with COVID-19, enrolled during active disease. The sequenced material came from peripheral blood. The chain recombines TRBV6-2 or TRBV6-3 with TRBJ2-3; D gene uncertain. CDR3 bases: TGTGCCAGCAGCCTAGTGGTCACAGATACGCAGTATTTT. Translating it yields CASSLVVTDTQYF.